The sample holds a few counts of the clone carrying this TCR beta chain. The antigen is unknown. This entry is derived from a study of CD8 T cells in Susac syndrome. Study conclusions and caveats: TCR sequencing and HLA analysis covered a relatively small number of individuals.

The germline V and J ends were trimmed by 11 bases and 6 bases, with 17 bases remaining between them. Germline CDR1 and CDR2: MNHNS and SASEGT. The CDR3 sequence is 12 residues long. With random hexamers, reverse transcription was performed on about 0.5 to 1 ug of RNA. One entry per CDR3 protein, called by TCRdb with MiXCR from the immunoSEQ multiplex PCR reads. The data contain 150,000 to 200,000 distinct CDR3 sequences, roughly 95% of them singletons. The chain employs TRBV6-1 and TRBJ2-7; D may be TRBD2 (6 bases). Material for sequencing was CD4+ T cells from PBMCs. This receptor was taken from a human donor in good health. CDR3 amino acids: CAARGANGEQYF. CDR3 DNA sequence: TGTGCCGCGCGGGGCGCCAATGGCGAGCAGTACTTC.